The TCR beta chain described here comes from a study of cytomegalovirus exposure and HLA in healthy donors. Study-wide results and caveats: Per published reports, the classifier diagnosed cytomegalovirus status with high specificity and sensitivity. Confirmation in vitro established that a few CMV-associated chains were specific for CMV antigens. Researchers catalogued approximately 170 TCR beta chains as cytomegalovirus-associated. First-cohort TCR clusters were later found to tend to co-occur in the 130 or so validation repertoires.

In regard to this clone: What it recognizes is unknown.

Only in-frame clones appear in the TCRdb table, and some are missing; sequencing was by immunoSEQ multiplex PCR. The table shows roughly 270,000 clones, with around 87% occurring only once. The J segment lost 4 bases and the V segment lost 8 bases, leaving 3 bases of the junction unmatched. The CDR3 consists of 12 residues. Germline CDR1 SNHLY, CDR2 FYNNEI. The TCR sequence derives from a woman younger than 30 in good health and CMV-seronegative. J is TRBJ1-2 and V is TRBV2; 8 bases are shared with TRBD1. Sequenced: PBMCs. CDR3 sequence (DNA): TGTGCCAGCGAGACAGGGGTCTATGGCTACACCTTC. This translates into CASETGVYGYTF.